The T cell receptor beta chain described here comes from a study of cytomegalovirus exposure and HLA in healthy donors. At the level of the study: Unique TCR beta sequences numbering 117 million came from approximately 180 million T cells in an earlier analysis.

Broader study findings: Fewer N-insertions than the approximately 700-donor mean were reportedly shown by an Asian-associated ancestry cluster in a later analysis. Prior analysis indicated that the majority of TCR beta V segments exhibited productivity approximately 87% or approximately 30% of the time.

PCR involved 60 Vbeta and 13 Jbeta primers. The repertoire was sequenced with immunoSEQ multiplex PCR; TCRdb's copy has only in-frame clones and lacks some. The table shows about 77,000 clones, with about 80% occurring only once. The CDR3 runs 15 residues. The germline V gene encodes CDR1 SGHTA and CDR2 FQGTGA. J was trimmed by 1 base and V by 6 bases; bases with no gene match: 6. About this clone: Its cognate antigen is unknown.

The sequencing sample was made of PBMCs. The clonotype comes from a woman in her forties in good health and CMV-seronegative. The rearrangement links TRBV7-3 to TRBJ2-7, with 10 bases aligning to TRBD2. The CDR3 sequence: CASSPLAGSSYEQYF. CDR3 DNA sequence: TGTGCCAGCAGTCCACTAGCGGGGTCATCCTACGAGCAGTACTTC.